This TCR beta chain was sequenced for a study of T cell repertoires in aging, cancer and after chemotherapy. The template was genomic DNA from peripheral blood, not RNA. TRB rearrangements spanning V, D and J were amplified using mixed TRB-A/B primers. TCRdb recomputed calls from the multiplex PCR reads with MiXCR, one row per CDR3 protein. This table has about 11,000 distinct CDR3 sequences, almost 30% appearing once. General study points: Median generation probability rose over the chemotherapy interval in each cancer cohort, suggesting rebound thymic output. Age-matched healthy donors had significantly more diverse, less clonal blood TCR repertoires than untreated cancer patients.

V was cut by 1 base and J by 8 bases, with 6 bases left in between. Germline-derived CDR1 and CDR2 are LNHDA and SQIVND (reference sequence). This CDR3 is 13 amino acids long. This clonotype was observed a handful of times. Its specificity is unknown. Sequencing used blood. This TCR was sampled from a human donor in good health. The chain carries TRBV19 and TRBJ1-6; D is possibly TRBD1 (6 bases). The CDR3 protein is CASSIGQDSPLHF. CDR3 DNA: TGTGCCAGTAGTATAGGACAGGATTCACCCCTCCACTTT.